A single sample is the source of the 13 T cell receptor beta chains below, sequenced in a study of cytomegalovirus exposure and HLA in healthy donors. The PCR was carried out with 60 Vbeta primers and 13 Jbeta primers. Sequencing was performed with immunoSEQ multiplex PCR; in TCRdb, only in-frame clones are kept and a portion is missing. The repertoire has about 150,000 clones, about 72% of them found once; the top ten carry around 4.7%. The sample comprised PBMCs. The receptors derive from a man between 60 and 75 years old in good health and CMV-seronegative.

V usage is TRBV28 and J usage is TRBJ1-1, with 7 bases lining up with TRBD1. V shed 7 bases and J 5 bases; nucleotides not matched to a gene: 10. Looked up from germline, CDR1 is MDHEN and CDR2 is SYDVKM. This CDR3 comprises 14 residues. CDR3 amino acids: CASTPPDRATEAFF. The CDR3 DNA sequence: TGTGCCAGCACCCCACCCGACAGGGCGACTGAAGCTTTCTTT.

The genes are TRBV5-1 and TRBJ2-3; weak D call: TRBD1 (6 bases). This CDR3 spans 16 amino acids. Germline CDR1 and CDR2: SGHRS and YFSETQ. V was trimmed by 2 bases and J by 2 bases, leaving 15 bases between them. Here the CDR3 DNA reads TGCGCCAGCAGCTTTCAGGGGCCCTGGTTCACAGATACGCAGTATTTT. It encodes CASSFQGPWFTDTQYF.

The chain joins TRBV6-6 to TRBJ2-7, with a weak D call TRBD2 (6 bases). Germline V CDR1 and CDR2: MNHNY, SVGAGI (reference sequence). The length of the CDR3 is 13 residues. Trimming removed 6 bases at V and 6 bases at J, with 15 bases between. The CDR3 sequence is CASRGFVGGEQYF. Here the CDR3 DNA reads TGTGCCAGCAGGGGATTCGTGGGGGGCGAGCAGTACTTC.

This clone was observed a few times. The V call is TRBV7-9, the J call TRBJ2-1; 12 bases are shared with TRBD2. Unmatched junction bases numbered 7, after V lost 4 bases and J lost 9 bases. This CDR3 contains 15 residues. Germline CDR1 reads SEHNR; CDR2 reads FQNEAQ (reference sequence). In DNA form, the CDR3 reads TGTGCCAGCAGCTCGACTAGCGGGAGCGTTTCTGAGCAGTTCTTC. It specifies CASSSTSGSVSEQFF.

The chain couples TRBV19 to TRBJ2-1, with D perhaps TRBD1 (6 bases). Germline values: CDR1 LNHDA, CDR2 SQIVND (reference sequence). V was clipped by 6 bases and J by 5 bases, with 20 bases between them. The CDR3 has 16 amino acids. CDR3 loop: CASSIAGVGFNNEQFF. In nucleotides, the CDR3 is TGTGCCAGTAGCATTGCAGGGGTAGGCTTCAACAATGAGCAGTTCTTC.

The chain has TRBV5-1 and TRBJ1-3; D uncertain. Germline values: CDR1 SGHRS, CDR2 YFSETQ. This CDR3 has 14 residues. Trimming left V 0 bases short and J 4 bases short, with 8 bases between. The CDR3 region is CASSLETGGNTIYF. DNA for the CDR3: TGCGCCAGCAGCTTGGAAACGGGGGGAAACACCATATATTTT.

The CDR3 DNA is TGTGCCAGCAGCCCCCGGACAGGGGATGGCTACACCTTC. This sequence encodes CASSPRTGDGYTF. This rearrangement joins TRBV7-9 to TRBJ1-2, with TRBD1 matching 9 bases. The ends lost 5 bases at V and 6 bases at J; junction bases unmatched: 4. This CDR3 has 13 amino acids. Germline CDR1 and CDR2: SEHNR and FQNEAQ (reference sequence).

V and J are TRBV19 and TRBJ2-3; possibly TRBD2 for D (5 bases). There are 15 residues in the CDR3. V lost 1 base, J lost 0 bases, and 8 bases lay in between. Germline V gene data show CDR1 as LNHDA and CDR2 as SQIVND (reference sequence). The CDR3 DNA sequence: TGTGCCAGTAGTATAGGAGGCGGGAGCACAGATACGCAGTATTTT. Translated: CASSIGGGSTDTQYF.

This sequence joins TRBV10-3 and TRBJ2-7; 9 positions agree with TRBD2. In germline, CDR1 is ENHRY, CDR2 SYGVKD. The length of the CDR3 is 14 residues. With 6 bases clipped from V and 3 bases from J, the junction kept 6 bases outside the gene matches. The CDR3 protein is CAIRVTSGFYEQYF. In DNA form, the CDR3 reads TGTGCCATCAGGGTGACTAGCGGCTTCTACGAGCAGTACTTC.

The rearrangement links TRBV6-5 to TRBJ1-2; tentatively, D is TRBD1 (6 bases). V lost 6 bases and J lost 7, with 21 bases in between. Germline V CDR1 and CDR2: MNHEY, SVGAGI. This CDR3 region has 15 residues. The CDR3 nucleotides are TGTGCCAGCAGCCGAACTGGAAAGGGGGAACTTGGCTACACCTTC. Translation gives CASSRTGKGELGYTF.

The chain combines TRBV18 with TRBJ2-1; 7 nucleotides align to TRBD2. The CDR3 loop spans 17 amino acids. Germline-derived CDR1 and CDR2 are KGHSH and LQKENI. Losses at the gene ends were 7 bases for V and 0 bases for J; bases not matched to a gene: 12. CDR3 coding DNA: TGTGCCAGCTTACCCGGGGCTAGCGGCTTCTCCTACAATGAGCAGTTCTTC. Translated, it gives CASLPGASGFSYNEQFF.

This clone has more than one count but fewer than ten. The V and J genes are TRBV5-4 and TRBJ1-2, with D possibly being TRBD1 (6 bases). CDR1 is SGHNT and CDR2 is YYREEE in the germline V gene (reference sequence). This CDR3 contains 12 residues. Trimming took 1 base from V and 8 from J, leaving 9 bases between them. The DNA for the CDR3 is TGTGCCAGCAGCTTGACAGGGTCCGGCTACACCTTC. Protein sequence: CASSLTGSGYTF.

CDR3 amino acids: CASITLAGGNEQFF. DNA for the CDR3: TGTGCCAGCATAACGCTAGCGGGCGGGAATGAGCAGTTCTTC. This chain links TRBV27 with TRBJ2-1, with TRBD2 matching 8 bases. Germline V lookup: CDR1 MNHEY, CDR2 SMNVEV (reference sequence). With 7 bases clipped from V and 7 bases from J, the junction kept 9 bases outside the gene matches. The CDR3 runs to 14 residues.